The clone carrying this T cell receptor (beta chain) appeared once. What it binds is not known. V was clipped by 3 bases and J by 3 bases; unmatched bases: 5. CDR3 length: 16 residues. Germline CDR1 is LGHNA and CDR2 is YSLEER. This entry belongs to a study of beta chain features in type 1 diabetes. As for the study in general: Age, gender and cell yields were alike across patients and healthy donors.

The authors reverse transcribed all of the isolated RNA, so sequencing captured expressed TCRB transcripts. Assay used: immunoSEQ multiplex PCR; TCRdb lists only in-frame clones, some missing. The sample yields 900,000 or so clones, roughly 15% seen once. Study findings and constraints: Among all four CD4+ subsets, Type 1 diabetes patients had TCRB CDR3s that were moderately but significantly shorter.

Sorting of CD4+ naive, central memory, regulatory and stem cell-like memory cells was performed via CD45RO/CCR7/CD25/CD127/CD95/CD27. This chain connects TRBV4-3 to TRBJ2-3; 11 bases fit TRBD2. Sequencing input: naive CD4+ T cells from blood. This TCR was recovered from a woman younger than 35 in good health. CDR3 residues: CASSHFIAGGTDTQYF. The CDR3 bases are TGCGCCAGCAGCCACTTCATAGCGGGAGGGACAGATACGCAGTATTTT.